This T cell receptor (beta chain) was recovered during a study of blood T cells in healthy people across ages. J lost 7 bases, V lost 4 bases, and 5 bases had no gene match. Germline CDR1 is SGDLS and CDR2 is YYNGEE. The CDR3 is made up of 14 amino acids. A J-beta primer mix and a sample-barcoded 5' primer were used in a second PCR of about 7 to 12 cycles. TCRdb ran MiXCR on the 5' RACE reads and lists one entry per CDR3 protein. Of roughly 640,000 distinct CDR3 sequences in the sample, 25% to 35% are singletons; the top ten hold about a sixth. This clonotype was detected ten times or more. Antigen: not known. Study results and caveats: Both higher diversity and more naive CD4+ cells marked long-lived donors when set against aged donors. The recorded TCR beta diversity per million T cells decreased in a roughly linear manner with age.

The chain joins TRBV9 to TRBJ1-6, with 7 bases fitting TRBD1. The specimen sequenced was blood. The clonotype originates from a woman older than 75 in good health. The CDR3: CASSPGQLNSPLHF. DNA of the CDR3: TGTGCCAGCAGCCCGGGACAGCTAAATTCACCCCTCCACTTT.